This TCR beta chain was sequenced in a study of blood T cell repertoires in COVID-19. The CDR3 is made up of 12 amino acids. TCRdb keeps only in-frame clones here, not all; method: immunoSEQ multiplex PCR. The repertoire holds some 74,000 clones, with approximately 80% as singletons. The chain is built from TRBV21-1 and TRBJ2-3; the D call TRBD2 from the table was never checked on the DNA. TRBV21-1 is a documented pseudogene. The TCR comes from a man aged 80 or over with acute or convalescent COVID-19. What was sequenced was peripheral blood. The CDR3 is CASSKAVSGRYF. The CDR3 coding sequence is TGTGCCAGCAGCAAAGCTGTCAGCGGGCGGTATTTT.